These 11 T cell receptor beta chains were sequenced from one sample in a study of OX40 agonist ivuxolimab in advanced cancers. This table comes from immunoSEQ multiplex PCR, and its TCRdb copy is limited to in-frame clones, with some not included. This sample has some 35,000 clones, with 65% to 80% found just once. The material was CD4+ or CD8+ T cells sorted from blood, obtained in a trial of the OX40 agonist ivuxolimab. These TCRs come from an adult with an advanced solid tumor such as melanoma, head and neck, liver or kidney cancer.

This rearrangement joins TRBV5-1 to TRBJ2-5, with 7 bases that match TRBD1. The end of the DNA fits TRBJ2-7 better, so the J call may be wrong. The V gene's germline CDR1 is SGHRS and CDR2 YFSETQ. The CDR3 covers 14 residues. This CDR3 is CASSSGQTVYEQYF. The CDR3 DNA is TGCGCCAGCAGCTCGGGACAGACAGTCTACGAGCAGTACTTC.

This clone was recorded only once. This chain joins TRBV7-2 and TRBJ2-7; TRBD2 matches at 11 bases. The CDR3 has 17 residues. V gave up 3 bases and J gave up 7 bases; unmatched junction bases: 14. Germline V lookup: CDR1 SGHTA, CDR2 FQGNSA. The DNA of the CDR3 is TGTGCCAGCAGCTTTGGACTAGCGGGTGCCGGGGGTGGGGAGCAGTACTTC. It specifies CASSFGLAGAGGGEQYF.

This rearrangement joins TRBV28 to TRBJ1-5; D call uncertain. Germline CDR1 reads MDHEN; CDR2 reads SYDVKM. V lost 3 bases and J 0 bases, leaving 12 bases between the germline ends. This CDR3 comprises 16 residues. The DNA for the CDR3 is TGTGCCAGCAGTTTGATGGGATCAACTAGCAATCAGCCCCAGCATTTT. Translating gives CASSLMGSTSNQPQHF.

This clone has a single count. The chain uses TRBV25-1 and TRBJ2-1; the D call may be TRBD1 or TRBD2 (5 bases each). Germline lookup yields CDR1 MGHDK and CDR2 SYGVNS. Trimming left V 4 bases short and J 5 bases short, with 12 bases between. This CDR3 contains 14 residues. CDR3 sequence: CASSVQRGNNEQFF. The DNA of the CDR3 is TGTGCCAGCAGTGTGCAGAGGGGAAACAATGAGCAGTTCTTC.

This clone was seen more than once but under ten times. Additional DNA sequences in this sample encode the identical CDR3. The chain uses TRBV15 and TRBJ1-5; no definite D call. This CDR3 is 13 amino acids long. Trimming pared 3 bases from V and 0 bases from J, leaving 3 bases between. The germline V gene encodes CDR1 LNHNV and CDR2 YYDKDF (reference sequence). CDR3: CATSRYSNQPQHF. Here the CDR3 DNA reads TGTGCCACCAGCAGGTATAGCAATCAGCCCCAGCATTTT.

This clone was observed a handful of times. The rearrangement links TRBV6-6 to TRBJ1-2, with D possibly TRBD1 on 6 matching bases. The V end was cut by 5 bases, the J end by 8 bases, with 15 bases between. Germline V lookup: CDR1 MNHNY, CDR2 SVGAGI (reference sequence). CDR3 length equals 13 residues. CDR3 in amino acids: CASSPNRVEGYTF. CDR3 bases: TGTGCCAGCAGTCCAAACAGGGTCGAGGGCTACACCTTC.

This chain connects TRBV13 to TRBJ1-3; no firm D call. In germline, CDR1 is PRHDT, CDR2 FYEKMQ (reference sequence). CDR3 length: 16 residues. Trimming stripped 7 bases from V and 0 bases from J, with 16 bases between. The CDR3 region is CASIDPDGVSGNTIYF. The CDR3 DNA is TGTGCCAGCATCGACCCCGACGGCGTCTCTGGAAACACCATATATTTT.

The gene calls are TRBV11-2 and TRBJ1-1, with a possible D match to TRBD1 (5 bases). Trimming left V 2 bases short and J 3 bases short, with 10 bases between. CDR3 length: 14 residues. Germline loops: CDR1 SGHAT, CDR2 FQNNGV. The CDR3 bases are TGTGCCAGCAGCTTAAACAGGCGGGACACTGAAGCTTTCTTT. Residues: CASSLNRRDTEAFF. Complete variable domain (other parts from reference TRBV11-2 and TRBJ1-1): EAGVAQSPRYKIIEKRQSVAFWCNPISGHATLYWYQQILGQGPKLLIQFQNNGVVDDSQLPKDRFSAERLKGVDSTLKIQPAKLEDSAVYLCASSLNRRDTEAFFGQGTRLTVV.

This CDR3 is CASSVSTSSEQYF. The CDR3 nucleotides read TGTGCCAGCAGCGTATCCACTTCGAGCGAGCAGTACTTC. This rearrangement joins TRBV9 to TRBJ2-7; D is ambiguous. The V gene's germline CDR1 is SGDLS and CDR2 YYNGEE. CDR3 size: 13 residues. Trimming left V 1 base short and J 6 bases short, with 11 bases between.

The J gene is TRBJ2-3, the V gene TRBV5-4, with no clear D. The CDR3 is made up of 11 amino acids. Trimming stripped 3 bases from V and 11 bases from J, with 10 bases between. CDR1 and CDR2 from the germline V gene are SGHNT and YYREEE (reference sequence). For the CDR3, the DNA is TGTGCCAGCAGCTACTCCGTAGAGCAGTATTTT. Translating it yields CASSYSVEQYF. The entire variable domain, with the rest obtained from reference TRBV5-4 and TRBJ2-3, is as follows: ETGVTQSPTHLIKTRGQQVTLRCSSQSGHNTVSWYQQALGQGPQFIFQYYREEENGRGNFPPRFSGLQFPNYSSELNVNALELDDSALYLCASSYSVEQYFGPGTRLTVL.

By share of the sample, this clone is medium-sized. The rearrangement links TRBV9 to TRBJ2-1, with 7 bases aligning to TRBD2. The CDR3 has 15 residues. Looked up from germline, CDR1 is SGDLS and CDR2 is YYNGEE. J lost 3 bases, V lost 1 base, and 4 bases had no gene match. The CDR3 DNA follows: TGTGCCAGCAGCGTACGCGGGGACTACTACAATGAGCAGTTCTTC. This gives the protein CASSVRGDYYNEQFF.